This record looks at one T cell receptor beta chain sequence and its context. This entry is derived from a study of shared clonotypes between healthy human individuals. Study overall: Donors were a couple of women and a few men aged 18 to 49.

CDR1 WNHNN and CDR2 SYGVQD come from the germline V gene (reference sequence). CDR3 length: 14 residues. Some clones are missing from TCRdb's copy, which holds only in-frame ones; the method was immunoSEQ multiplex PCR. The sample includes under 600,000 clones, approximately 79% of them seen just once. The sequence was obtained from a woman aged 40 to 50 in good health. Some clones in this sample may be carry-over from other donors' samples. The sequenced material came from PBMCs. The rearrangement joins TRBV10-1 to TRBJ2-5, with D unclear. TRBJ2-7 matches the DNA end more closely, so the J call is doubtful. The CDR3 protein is CASSESSQSAEQYF. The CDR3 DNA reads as TGCGCCAGCAGTGAGTCTTCACAGAGCGCCGAGCAGTACTTC.